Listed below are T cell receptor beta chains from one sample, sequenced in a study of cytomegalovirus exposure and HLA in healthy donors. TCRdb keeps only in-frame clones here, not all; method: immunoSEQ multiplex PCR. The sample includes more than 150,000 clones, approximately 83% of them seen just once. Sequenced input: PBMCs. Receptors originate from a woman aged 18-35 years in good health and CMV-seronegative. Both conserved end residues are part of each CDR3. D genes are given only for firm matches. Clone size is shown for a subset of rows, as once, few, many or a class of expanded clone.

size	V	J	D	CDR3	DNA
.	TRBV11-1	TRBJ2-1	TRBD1	CASSPTGPREQFF	TGTGCCAGCAGTCCGACAGGGCCGAGGGAGCAGTTCTTC
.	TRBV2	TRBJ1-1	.	CASRTGTLRAFF	TGTGCCAGCAGAACTGGGACACTTAGAGCTTTCTTT
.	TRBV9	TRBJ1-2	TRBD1	CASSARQGEYGYTF	TGTGCCAGCAGCGCCCGACAGGGAGAGTATGGCTACACCTTC
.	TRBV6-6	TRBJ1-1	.	CASTDRNTEAFF	TGTGCCAGCACCGACAGGAACACTGAAGCTTTCTTT
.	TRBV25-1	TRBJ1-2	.	CASSEGGGYGYTF	TGTGCCAGCAGTGAAGGGGGGGGATATGGCTACACCTTC
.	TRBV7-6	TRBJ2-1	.	CASSLTGTNEQFF	TGTGCCAGCAGCCTCACTGGGACAAATGAGCAGTTCTTC
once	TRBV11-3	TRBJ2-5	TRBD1	CASSTYGQGTKQETQYF	TGTGCCAGCAGCACATACGGACAGGGGACAAAGCAAGAGACCCAGTACTTC
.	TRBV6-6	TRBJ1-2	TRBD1	CASTSTGDGYTF	TGTGCCAGCACCTCGACAGGGGATGGCTACACCTTC
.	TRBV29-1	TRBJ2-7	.	CSVELPTPGRGEWTYEQYF	TGCAGCGTCGAACTGCCTACCCCGGGCAGGGGAGAATGGACCTACGAGCAGTACTTC
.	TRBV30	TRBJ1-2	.	CAWNGVNTNYGYTF	TGTGCCTGGAACGGGGTGAATACTAACTATGGCTACACCTTC
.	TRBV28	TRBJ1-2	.	CASSPGQNYGYTF	TGTGCCAGCAGTCCCGGACAGAACTATGGCTACACCTTC
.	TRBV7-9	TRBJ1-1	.	CASTQAPRDLGTEAFF	TGTGCCAGCACCCAGGCGCCGAGGGATCTAGGAACTGAAGCTTTCTTT
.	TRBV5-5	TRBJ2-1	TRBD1	CASSLNRGQYNEQFF	TGTGCCAGCAGCTTGAATAGGGGGCAATACAATGAGCAGTTCTTC
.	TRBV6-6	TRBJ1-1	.	CATYREGKGEAFF	TGTGCCACCTACAGGGAGGGGAAAGGGGAAGCTTTCTTT
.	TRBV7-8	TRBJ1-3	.	CASSLAPQGSSVNTIYF	TGTGCCAGCAGCTTAGCCCCACAGGGTTCATCGGTCAACACCATATATTTT
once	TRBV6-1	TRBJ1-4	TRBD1	CASSTRQGVEKLFF	TGTGCCAGCAGTACAAGACAGGGGGTCGAAAAACTGTTTTTT
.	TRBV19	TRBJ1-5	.	CASTRANQPQHF	TGTGCCAGTACCAGGGCCAATCAGCCCCAGCATTTT
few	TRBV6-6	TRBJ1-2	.	CASSYLRGGYTF	TGTGCCAGCAGTTACCTAAGAGGAGGCTACACCTTC
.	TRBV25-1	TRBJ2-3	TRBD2	CASSDPPSGENTDTQYF	TGTGCCAGCAGTGACCCCCCGAGCGGGGAGAACACAGATACGCAGTATTTT
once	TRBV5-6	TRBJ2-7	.	CASSLPGAYEQYF	TGTGCCAGCAGCTTGCCGGGAGCCTACGAGCAGTACTTC
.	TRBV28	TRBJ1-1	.	CASSPGFNTEAFF	TGTGCCAGCAGCCCGGGATTCAACACTGAAGCTTTCTTT
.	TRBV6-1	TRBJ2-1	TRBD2	CASSDPQRGGKGNEQFF	TGTGCCAGCAGTGACCCCCAGCGGGGGGGCAAGGGGAATGAGCAGTTCTTC
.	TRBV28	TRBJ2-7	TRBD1	CASSMFRTGGPYEQYF	TGTGCCAGCAGCATGTTCCGGACAGGGGGACCCTACGAGCAGTACTTC
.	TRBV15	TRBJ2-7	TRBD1	CATSRDGEAGGFDEQYF	TGTGCCACCAGCAGAGACGGGGAGGCAGGGGGCTTCGACGAGCAGTACTTC
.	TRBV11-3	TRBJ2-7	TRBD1	CASSLRQGPNEQYF	TGTGCCAGCAGCTTACGACAGGGCCCAAACGAGCAGTACTTC
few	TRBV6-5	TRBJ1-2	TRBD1	CASSYSQGAVSYGYTF	TGTGCCAGCAGTTACTCCCAGGGGGCCGTGTCCTATGGCTACACCTTC